This T cell receptor beta chain emerged from a study of blood T cell dynamics during melanoma immunotherapy. Study-wide background: Patients with metastatic melanoma got pembrolizumab or nivolumab-ipilimumab as first-line care. Study-level points and caveats: PBMC repertoires of eventual disease-control patients split at W3 into clonality or diversity gains.

Indicated time point: week 3, after first cycle of checkpoint inhibitor. One draw preceded checkpoint blockade; another followed its first cycle at week 3. Prior systemic cancer therapy, immunosuppressant use and other active malignancies excluded patients. Concerning this clone itself: Its antigen is unknown. One end of the junction fails to match germline, which may point to a read error.

TCRdb's copy holds only in-frame clones and misses some; the assay was immunoSEQ multiplex PCR. The table has more than 12,000 clones, roughly 90% seen once; the top ten hold 0.92%. The CDR3 spans 12 residues. Germline CDR1 and CDR2: MDHEN and SYDVKM. Material: blood, obtained from a patient treated with checkpoint blockade. This receptor was taken from a human donor with melanoma. This chain links TRBV28 with TRBJ2-7; D not certain. The CDR3 bases are TGTGCCAGCAGTTTGGTCGGGTACGGGCAGTACTTC. Its protein product is CASSLVGYGQYF.